This T cell receptor (beta chain) was identified during a study of Graves' ophthalmopathy and Graves' hyperthyroidism. The study's findings and limits: Most thyroid clonotypes expanded beyond 0.001 frequency were also found in blood. The model's prediction of ophthalmopathy progression had about 70% sensitivity and approximately 77% specificity.

Germline trimming cut 5 bases from V and 0 bases from J; bases unmatched to any gene: 4. The CDR3 totals 15 residues. Germline CDR1 and CDR2: ENHRY and SYGVKD. For this clonotype: The antigen remains unidentified. Just one base apart from a much larger clone, this may be a read error.

RNA transcripts yielded amplified TCR beta CDR3 regions. The first-round RT-PCR employed HTBI primers together with the Qiagen OneStep RT-PCR kit. A multiplex PCR was then performed as the second round. TCRdb re-called the multiplex PCR reads through MiXCR, storing one row per CDR3 protein. Counted here are 650,000 to 900,000 distinct CDR3 sequences, 40% occurring once; the ten biggest clones make up 40% to 55%. The material sequenced was peripheral blood. The TCR sequence derives from an adult man with Graves' ophthalmopathy. J is TRBJ1-3 and V is TRBV10-3; TRBD1 aligns across 7 bases. The chain's CDR3 is CAISLAGGSGNTIYF. The CDR3 DNA is TGTGCCATCAGTCTGGCAGGGGGCTCTGGAAACACCATATATTTT.